This TCR beta chain was sequenced in a study of blood T cell repertoires in COVID-19. The CDR3 sequence is 15 residues long. CDR1 and CDR2 (germline): SNHLY, FYNNEI. The germline V and J ends were trimmed by 7 bases and 5 bases, with 20 bases remaining between them. Assay: immunoSEQ multiplex PCR; the TCRdb copy retains only in-frame clones and omits some. This sample has some 45,000 clones, with around 80% found just once. Source material: peripheral blood. V and J are TRBV2 and TRBJ2-5; weak D call: TRBD2 (6 bases). The sequence was obtained from a human donor in a cohort sampled during active COVID-19. CDR3 residues: CASTGGKSVRETQYF. The CDR3 nucleotides are TGTGCCAGCACTGGCGGGAAGTCGGTGCGGGAGACCCAGTACTTC.